One and the same sample provided the 18 T cell receptor beta chains below, sequenced in a study of blood T cell repertoires in COVID-19. Produced via immunoSEQ multiplex PCR; TCRdb's table is partial and in-frame only. The sample has tens of thousands of clones; approximately 90% are singletons. Sequencing was carried out using peripheral blood. The receptors shown here come from an older man with acute or convalescent COVID-19.

The rearrangement uses TRBV21-1 and TRBJ2-7; TRBD1, as called in the table, went unchecked against the DNA. TRBV21-1 is deemed a pseudogene. The CDR3 consists of 23 residues. In DNA, the CDR3 is TGTGCCAGCAGCAAAGTCGGGGACAGGCACATAGTCAGGCTTGCGGTAAACTCCTACGAGCAGTACGTC. Protein: CASSKVGDRHIVRLAVNSYEQYV.

V and J are TRBV5-3 and TRBJ1-5; a possible D gene is TRBD1 (5 bases). TRBV5-3 qualifies as an ORF whose function is uncertain. Trimming cost V 5 bases and J 3 bases, with 9 bases left between them. The CDR3 spans 13 residues. In DNA, the CDR3 is TGTGCCAGAAGTTGCAGGGACAATCAGCCCCAGCATTTT. This codes for CARSCRDNQPQHF.

The V and J genes are TRBV2 and TRBJ2-7; D call uncertain. This CDR3 is 13 amino acids long. V lost 7 bases and J 3 bases, leaving 13 bases between the germline ends. CDR1 is SNHLY and CDR2 is FYNNEI in the germline V gene. CDR3 nucleotides: TGTGCCAGCAACACGCATGGGCGCTACGAGCAGTACGTC. This sequence encodes CASNTHGRYEQYV.

The gene calls are TRBV12-3 or TRBV12-4 and TRBJ1-1; 8 bases map to TRBD1. The V and J ends lost 6 bases and 14 bases, in that order; junction bases with no gene match: 11. The CDR3 is 12 residues long. Here the CDR3 reads CASSSTTGVGFF. In DNA, the CDR3 is TGTGCCAGCAGCTCAACGACAGGGGTGGGGTTCTTT.

The V and J genes are TRBV13 and TRBJ1-4; 7 bases fit TRBD1. The V segment lost 2 bases and the J segment 7 bases; nucleotides outside the gene matches: 4. Germline-derived CDR1 and CDR2 are PRHDT and FYEKMQ (reference sequence). The CDR3 is 14 residues long. CDR3 loop: CASSLYRGGEKLFF. The CDR3 coding sequence is TGTGCCAGCAGCTTATACAGGGGAGGTGAAAAACTGTTTTTT.

The chain is built from TRBV7-8 and TRBJ2-5; TRBD2 agrees at 8 bases. Germline CDR1 SGHVS, CDR2 FQNEAQ. The V and J ends lost 0 bases and 2 bases, in that order; junction bases with no gene match: 2. CDR3 length: 15 amino acids. The CDR3 nucleotides read TGTGCCAGCAGCTTAGCCGGGGGGGTACAAGAGACCCAGTACTTC. It codes for CASSLAGGVQETQYF.

The chain links TRBV27 to TRBJ2-5; 7 bases fit TRBD2. CDR1 and CDR2 from the germline V gene are MNHEY and SMNVEV (reference sequence). V trimming: 8 bases; J trimming: 2 bases; junction bases outside the gene matches: 5. This CDR3 is 13 amino acids long. Written as DNA, the CDR3 is TGTGCCAGCGGGAGGGCTGGGCAAGAGACCCAGTACTTC. Residues: CASGRAGQETQYF.

The CDR3 is CASSLSTTSGSSEQFF. Here the CDR3 DNA reads TGTGCCAGCAGTTTATCGACGACTAGCGGGAGTAGTGAGCAGTTCTTC. The chain recombines TRBV27 with TRBJ2-1; 12 positions match TRBD2. Germline loops: CDR1 MNHEY, CDR2 SMNVEV (reference sequence). This CDR3 spans 16 amino acids. V dropped 0 bases and J dropped 9; count of bases not matched to a gene: 6.

This chain links TRBV7-8 with TRBJ2-2; D is perhaps TRBD2 (5 bases). Trimming shortened V by 3 bases and J by 6 bases, and 11 bases separated the two germline ends. CDR3 size: 14 residues. Per germline, CDR1 SGHVS and CDR2 FQNEAQ. In nucleotides, the CDR3 is TGTGCCAGCAGCTTGGCAGGACTTGCCGGGGAGCTGTTTTTT. This encodes CASSLAGLAGELFF.

This rearrangement joins TRBV5-5 to TRBJ2-3; 9 positions agree with TRBD1. The CDR3 sequence is 15 residues long. Germline-derived CDR1 and CDR2 are SGHKS and YYEKEE (reference sequence). J was trimmed by 5 bases and V by 4 bases; bases with no gene match: 8. The CDR3 DNA reads TGTGCCAGCAGCCTCGGCCCGGACAGGGGAGATACGCAGTATTTT. Residues: CASSLGPDRGDTQYF.

V is TRBV19 and J is TRBJ2-3, with D possibly being TRBD1 (5 bases). V was trimmed by 5 bases and J by 4 bases, leaving 19 bases between them. The germline V gene encodes CDR1 LNHDA and CDR2 SQIVND (reference sequence). This CDR3 has 16 residues. The chain's CDR3 is CASSDRGQGRADTQYF. The CDR3 bases are TGTGCCAGTAGTGACCGTGGCCAGGGCCGCGCAGATACGCAGTATTTT. The full variable domain, with the rest looked up from reference TRBV19 and TRBJ2-3, is DGGITQSPKYLFRKEGQNVTLSCEQNLNHDAMYWYRQDPGQGLRLIYYSQIVNDFQKGDIAEGYSVSREKKESFPLTVTSAQKNPTAFYLCASSDRGQGRADTQYFGPGTRLTVL.

This clone was seen only a few times. This CDR3 reads CSVMSGDIYEQFF. CDR3 DNA: TGCAGCGTAATGTCAGGGGATATTTATGAGCAGTTCTTC. V and J are TRBV29-1 and TRBJ2-1; TRBD1 might be the D (6 bases). Germline loops: CDR1 SQVTM, CDR2 ANQGSEA. V lost 6 bases to trimming and J lost 8 bases, with 17 bases between them. CDR3 size: 13 residues.

The CDR3 DNA is TGTGCCAGCGGGCGGGGACTAGCGGGGTCCTACGAGCAGTACTTC. Encoded protein: CASGRGLAGSYEQYF. The gene calls are TRBV6-5 and TRBJ2-7; the match to TRBD2 covers 13 bases. This CDR3 is 15 amino acids long. Looked up from germline, CDR1 is MNHEY and CDR2 is SVGAGI. Trimming took 8 bases from V and 1 from J; bases not matched to a gene: 5.

The chain recombines TRBV5-1 with TRBJ2-2, with D uncertain. The ends were cut back, 0 bases at V and 5 bases at J, with 14 bases in the middle. This CDR3 is 16 amino acids long. From germline, CDR1 is SGHRS and CDR2 YFSETQ. CDR3: CASSLALHKNTGELFF. In nucleotides, the CDR3 is TGCGCCAGCAGCTTGGCTCTGCACAAGAATACCGGGGAGCTGTTTTTT.

The chain carries TRBV18 and TRBJ2-1, with D possibly being TRBD1 (6 bases). Per the germline V gene, CDR1 is KGHSH and CDR2 is LQKENI. The CDR3 totals 14 residues. The ends were cut back, 3 bases at V and 5 bases at J, with 11 bases in the middle. The CDR3 region has the DNA TGTGCCAGCTCACCCCACCAGGGGAACAATGAGCAGTTCTTC. Translation: CASSPHQGNNEQFF.

This clone came up once. J is TRBJ2-1 and V is TRBV19; 7 bases agree with TRBD1. Germline values: CDR1 LNHDA, CDR2 SQIVND (reference sequence). The V gene end was trimmed by 8 bases and the J gene end by 10 bases; junction bases not matched to a gene: 11. This CDR3 contains 13 residues. In DNA form, the CDR3 reads TGTGCCAGTGGGACAGTTTCAATGAGGGAGCAGTTCTTC. It yields the protein CASGTVSMREQFF.

The J gene is TRBJ2-2, the V gene TRBV5-1; 9 bases fit TRBD1. Germline loops: CDR1 SGHRS, CDR2 YFSETQ. V dropped 0 bases and J dropped 5; count of bases not matched to a gene: 8. This CDR3 region has 17 residues. CDR3 sequence (DNA): TGCGCCAGCAGCTTGGTTCGGGACAGGGACTTTACCGGGGAGCTGTTTTTT. Protein sequence: CASSLVRDRDFTGELFF.

The rearrangement uses TRBV7-2 and TRBJ2-4; TRBD2 agrees at 7 bases. The CDR3 has 16 residues. Germline V gene sequence: CDR1 SGHTA, CDR2 FQGNSA. V lost 6 bases, J lost 3 bases, and 11 bases stayed unmatched. The CDR3 reads CASSPQPGLLKNIQYF. CDR3 DNA: TGTGCCAGCAGTCCTCAACCGGGACTACTCAAAAACATTCAGTACTTC.